This T cell receptor (beta chain) was sequenced for a study of HIV-infected patients and healthy controls. This clonotype was seen ten or more times. No cell fractionation was done, so the repertoire covers all unsorted peripheral blood T cells. Reverse transcription used about 500 ng RNA and constant-region primers for alpha and beta. Separate chain-specific third strand synthesis with multiplexing indices produced the alpha and beta libraries. The library had 12-nucleotide molecular identifiers formed by two random hexamers joined together. One entry per CDR3 protein, called by TCRdb with MiXCR from the 5' RACE reads. The sample includes approximately 7,700 distinct CDR3 sequences, roughly 6% of them seen just once. V lost 2 bases and J 9 bases, leaving 20 bases between the germline ends. Per germline, CDR1 MNHEY and CDR2 SVGEGT. The CDR3 loop spans 16 amino acids.

Sequenced here: blood, sampled before antiretroviral therapy. The V gene is TRBV6-2 or TRBV6-3, the J gene TRBJ2-1; TRBD1 or TRBD2 may be the D gene (6 bases each). The receptor was derived from an adult with HIV infection. The CDR3 DNA reads TGTGCCAGCAGTTACCGTGTTGGGGGGCGGCCTCGTGAGCAGTTCTTC. It yields the protein CASSYRVGGRPREQFF.